This entry features one TCR beta chain sequence. The data were taken from a study of shared clonotypes between healthy human individuals. Sequencing was performed with immunoSEQ multiplex PCR; in TCRdb, only in-frame clones are kept and a portion is missing. Here the sample spans about 450,000 clones, 79% being singletons. This CDR3 is 16 amino acids long. Trimming cost V 4 bases and J 6 bases, with 20 bases left between them. Germline V CDR1 and CDR2: LNHDA, SQIVND (reference sequence). The sequenced material came from PBMCs. The origin of this receptor is a woman in her forties in good health. Some clones in this sample may be carry-over from other donors' samples. V and J are TRBV19 and TRBJ2-3; D tentatively reads TRBD1 or TRBD2 (5 bases each). This CDR3 reads CASSTPGTPQGDTQYF. The CDR3 coding sequence is TGTGCCAGTAGTACCCCGGGAACACCCCAGGGCGATACGCAGTATTTT.